This is a list of T cell receptor beta chains from one sample in a study of tumor-infiltrating lymphocytes in primary liver carcinoma. TCRdb re-called the multiplex PCR reads through MiXCR, storing one row per CDR3 protein. The table includes roughly 20,000 distinct CDR3 sequences, 65% to 85% detected once. Sequencing was carried out using liver tumor tissue from sampling region 4. The receptors originated from a woman aged 25 to 39 with primary liver carcinoma and hepatitis B virus infection. Each CDR3 is given with its conserved first and last residue. The order of the fields is J gene, clone size, D gene, V gene, CDR3 protein, CDR3 DNA. A D gene is named only where the DNA matches it firmly. Not every row has a clone size; where given, it reads once, few, many or a size class.

TRBJ2-2,.,TRBD1,TRBV7-8,CASISKGQKNAGELFF,TGTGCCAGCATCTCTAAGGGACAGAAGAACGCCGGGGAGCTGTTTTTT
TRBJ2-1,.,.,TRBV29-1,CSVFIGQTKHNEQFF,TGTAGCGTTTTCATTGGACAGACGAAACACAATGAGCAGTTCTTC
TRBJ2-5,.,.,TRBV10-3,CAVSESATTQETQYF,TGTGCCGTCAGTGAGTCGGCTACCACTCAAGAGACCCAGTACTTC
TRBJ1-2,.,TRBD1,TRBV11-2,CASIQGGDGGYTF,TGTGCTAGCATTCAGGGGGGGGATGGAGGCTACACCTTC
TRBJ2-7,.,TRBD1,TRBV2,CASSDDQGARNEQYF,TGTGCCAGCAGCGACGATCAGGGGGCAAGGAATGAGCAGTACTTC
TRBJ1-5,many,.,TRBV30,CAWKDSNQPQHF,TGTGCCTGGAAGGACAGCAATCAGCCCCAGCATTTT
TRBJ2-3,.,TRBD1,TRBV4-1,CASSQVRTGNTYTRYF,TGCGCCAGCAGCCAAGTTAGGACAGGTAACACATATACGCGGTATTTT
TRBJ2-3,few,TRBD2,TRBV7-9,CASSLGRPSGSTDTQYF,TGCGCCAGCAGCTTAGGACGTCCTAGCGGTAGCACAGATACGCAGTATTTT
TRBJ2-1,.,TRBD2,TRBV4-3,CASSHDWDYVYNEPFF,TGCGCCAGCAGCCATGATTGGGACTACGTCTACAATGAGCCGTTCTTC
TRBJ2-7,once,.,TRBV11-2,CARIGYHEQYF,TGTGCCCGCATAGGGTACCACGAGCAGTACTTC
TRBJ1-3,.,.,TRBV11-2,CASNFYRETGNTICF,TGTGCCAGCAACTTTTACAGGGAGACTGGAAACACCATATGTTTT
TRBJ2-5,.,.,TRBV7-2,CDSSLVWSEETQYF,TGTGACAGCAGCTTAGTTTGGTCCGAAGAGACCCAGTACTTC
TRBJ2-5,.,.,TRBV20-1,CSARLGGGLWETQYF,TGCAGTGCTAGACTAGGGGGAGGGCTTTGGGAGACCCAGTACTTC
TRBJ1-2,.,.,TRBV7-9,CVSSPSGDRIIGYTF,TGTGTCAGCAGCCCCAGCGGAGACCGCATAATTGGCTACACCTTC
TRBJ2-1,.,.,TRBV9,CASSAYPTRDGHEQFF,TGTGCCAGCAGCGCATATCCCACGCGGGATGGGCATGAGCAGTTCTTT
TRBJ2-1,.,TRBD2,TRBV7-9,CASSYGLAAGDKQFF,TGTGCCAGCAGCTACGGGCTAGCGGCGGGGGATAAGCAGTTCTTC
TRBJ2-7,.,.,TRBV6-5,CVSSYKDSSSYDQYF,TGCGTCAGCAGTTACAAGGACAGCAGCTCCTACGACCAGTACTTC
TRBJ2-7,.,.,TRBV11-2,CASCIGYHEQYF,TGTGCCAGCTGCATAGGGTACCACGAGCAATACTTT
TRBJ2-4,.,TRBD2,TRBV11-2,CASSHAGTFTGTSGRQNIQHF,TGTGCCAGCAGCCATGCCGGAACATTTACCGGGACTAGCGGGAGACAAAACATTCAGCATTTC
TRBJ2-2,.,.,TRBV6-1,CASSERGGANTGELFF,TGTGCCAGCAGTGAACGTGGAGGAGCGAACACCGGGGAGCTGTTTTTT
TRBJ2-3,large,.,TRBV5-4,CASSVDGHPPPTDTQYF,TGTGCCAGCAGCGTAGACGGACACCCTCCACCCACAGATACGCAGTATTTT
TRBJ2-3,.,.,TRBV5-4,CISSVDGHTPPTDTQYF,TGTATCAGCAGCGTAGACGGACACACTCCACCCACAGATACGCAGTATTTT
TRBJ2-3,once,TRBD2,TRBV11-2,CASSPGVAGPDTQFF,TGTGCCAGCAGCCCTGGAGTAGCGGGCCCAGATACGCAGTTTTTT
TRBJ2-3,.,.,TRBV11-2,CASSLGGKGFPKDTQYF,TGTGCCAGCAGCTTAGGGGGAAAGGGATTTCCCAAAGATACGCAGTATTTT
TRBJ2-1,few,.,TRBV11-2,CARSFLNGEQFF,TGTGCCAGAAGCTTTCTTAACGGTGAGCAGTTTTTC
TRBJ2-1,few,.,TRBV12-3/TRBV12-4,CASSLSGTSGLEQLF,TGTGCCAGCAGTCTGTCCGGGACCAGCGGACTTGAGCAGCTCTTC
TRBJ1-2,.,.,TRBV4-3,CAGSQDWGRVYDYTF,TGTGCCGGCAGCCAAGATTGGGGCAGGGTGTATGACTACACCTTC
TRBJ2-1,.,.,TRBV28,CACRGTGGDIEQFF,TGTGCCTGCAGGGGGACTGGCGGCGACATTGAGCAGTTCTTC
TRBJ2-1,.,.,TRBV19,CARNRGGEQFF,TGTGCCAGGAACAGGGGAGGTGAGCAGTTCTTC
TRBJ2-2,once,.,TRBV6-1,CASSERGGANTGELLF,TGTGCCAGCAGTGAACGTGGAGGAGCGAACACCGGGGAGCTGCTTTTT
TRBJ2-2,once,.,TRBV4-3,CAGISMGAGELFF,TGCGCCGGTATCTCGATGGGAGCCGGGGAGCTGTTTTTT
TRBJ2-3,.,TRBD2,TRBV4-2,CTSGQVDSGDTDTQYF,TGTACCAGCGGCCAAGTCGATAGCGGGGACACAGATACCCAGTATTTT
TRBJ1-2,.,.,TRBV6-1,CASFERFLVLISNYGYTF,TGTGCCAGCTTTGAACGGTTCCTGGTCCTTATATCTAACTATGGCTATACCTTC
TRBJ2-7,.,.,TRBV5-6,CASNLVGGCYEQYF,TGTGCCAGCAACTTGGTTGGGGGATGCTACGAGCAGTACTTC
TRBJ2-1,.,.,TRBV11-2,CASSLGRHTISYNEQFF,TGTGCCAGCAGCTTAGGGAGGCATACTATCTCCTACAATGAGCAGTTCTTC
TRBJ1-2,.,.,TRBV6-1,CASSERFMVLRFNYGYTF,TGTGCCAGCAGTGAGCGGTTCATGGTCCTTAGATTTAACTATGGCTACACCTTC
TRBJ2-7,.,.,TRBV5-6,CVRSLVGYRVYERYF,TGTGTCAGGAGCTTGGTTGGTTACAGGGTCTACGAGCGGTACTTC
TRBJ1-1,.,TRBD1,TRBV6-5,CANKQQGTTEAFF,TGTGCCAACAAACAACAGGGGACAACTGAAGCTTTCTTT
TRBJ1-2,.,TRBD1,TRBV11-2,CASTQGGRGGRTF,TGTGCCAGCACTCAGGGGGGGCGTGGAGGCCGCACCTTC
TRBJ1-2,once,.,TRBV4-3,CASSAEFEIYDYTF,TGCGCCAGCAGCGCTGAATTCGAGATCTATGACTACACCTTC
TRBJ2-2,.,.,TRBV5-6,CASSLAPGVTVELIF,TGTGCCAGCAGCTTGGCACCCGGAGTCACCGTGGAGCTGATTTTC
TRBJ2-3,.,.,TRBV12-3/TRBV12-4,CTSGCQYTDTQYF,TGTACCAGCGGTTGTCAGTACACAGATACGCAGTATTTT
TRBJ1-5,.,.,TRBV28,CTSSISIGYQPQHF,TGTACCAGCAGCATCTCCATCGGGTATCAGCCCCAGCATTTT
TRBJ2-3,.,.,TRBV12-3/TRBV12-4,CVSSFSLELQHMQYF,TGTGTCAGCAGTTTTTCTTTGGAGTTGCAGCATATGCAGTATTTT
TRBJ2-7,once,TRBD2,TRBV7-8,CTSSSLLAGEGLEQYF,TGTACCAGCAGTTCATTACTAGCGGGCGAAGGCCTCGAGCAGTACTTC
TRBJ2-7,.,.,TRBV5-1,CASGSPLWDSYDQYF,TGCGCCAGCGGCTCCCCCCTTTGGGACTCCTACGATCAGTACTTC
TRBJ1-1,once,.,TRBV12-3/TRBV12-4,CASSRPVNNEAFF,TGTGCCAGTAGTCGGCCGGTGAACAATGAAGCTTTCTTT
TRBJ2-1,.,.,TRBV11-3,CASSLDLGRGSYSEQFF,TGTGCCAGCAGCTTAGATCTGGGAAGGGGCTCCTACAGTGAGCAGTTCTTC
TRBJ1-2,.,.,TRBV28,CASRPRLIPYYGYTF,TGTGCCAGCAGGCCAAGACTCATTCCCTACTATGGCTACACCTTC
TRBJ1-6,.,.,TRBV6-6,CASSYGSGPNHNSPLHF,TGTGCCAGCAGTTACGGATCAGGGCCTAATCATAATTCACCCCTCCACTTT
TRBJ2-1,.,.,TRBV10-3,CAMSLTATRVEQFF,TGTGCCATGAGTCTCACGGCGACCCGGGTTGAGCAGTTCTTC
TRBJ2-1,once,.,TRBV28,CASSLNSGFDPTGQSF,TGTGCCAGCAGTTTAAACTCGGGATTTGACCCCACGGGGCAGTCCTTC
TRBJ2-7,.,TRBD1,TRBV4-2,CAGSQEHQGQGGPREQYF,TGTGCCGGCAGCCAGGAACACCAGGGACAGGGGGGACCGCGCGAGCAGTACTTC
TRBJ1-1,few,.,TRBV11-2,CASSSKQAEAFF,TGTGCCAGCAGCTCTAAACAGGCTGAAGCTTTCTTT